The source of this T cell receptor beta chain is a study of blood T cell repertoires in COVID-19. Whole-study context: Researchers got acute and convalescent COVID-19 samples from the United States, Italy and Spain. The analysed material was cDNA or gDNA that came from T cells, B-cell-depleted T cells, or PBMCs.

This CDR3 has 15 amino acids. The J segment lost 2 bases and the V segment lost 1 base, leaving 2 bases of the junction unmatched. From germline, CDR1 is MGHRA and CDR2 YSYEKL. Authors' processing steps: Using reference gene primer amplification, nucleated cell counts were estimated. Here immunoSEQ multiplex PCR was the method, and the copy in TCRdb shows in-frame clones only, minus some. V and J calls and clone size follow that table, whereas D and trimming were derived from the DNA. Of about 190,000 clones listed, more than 70% are singletons. The TCR sequence derives from a man in his forties or fifties with active or convalescent COVID-19. V is TRBV4-1 and J is TRBJ1-2; 9 bases map to TRBD1. The specimen was peripheral blood. The CDR3 sequence is CASSQGQGGNYGYTF. The CDR3 DNA reads TGCGCCAGCAGCCAAGGACAGGGGGGCAACTATGGCTACACCTTC.